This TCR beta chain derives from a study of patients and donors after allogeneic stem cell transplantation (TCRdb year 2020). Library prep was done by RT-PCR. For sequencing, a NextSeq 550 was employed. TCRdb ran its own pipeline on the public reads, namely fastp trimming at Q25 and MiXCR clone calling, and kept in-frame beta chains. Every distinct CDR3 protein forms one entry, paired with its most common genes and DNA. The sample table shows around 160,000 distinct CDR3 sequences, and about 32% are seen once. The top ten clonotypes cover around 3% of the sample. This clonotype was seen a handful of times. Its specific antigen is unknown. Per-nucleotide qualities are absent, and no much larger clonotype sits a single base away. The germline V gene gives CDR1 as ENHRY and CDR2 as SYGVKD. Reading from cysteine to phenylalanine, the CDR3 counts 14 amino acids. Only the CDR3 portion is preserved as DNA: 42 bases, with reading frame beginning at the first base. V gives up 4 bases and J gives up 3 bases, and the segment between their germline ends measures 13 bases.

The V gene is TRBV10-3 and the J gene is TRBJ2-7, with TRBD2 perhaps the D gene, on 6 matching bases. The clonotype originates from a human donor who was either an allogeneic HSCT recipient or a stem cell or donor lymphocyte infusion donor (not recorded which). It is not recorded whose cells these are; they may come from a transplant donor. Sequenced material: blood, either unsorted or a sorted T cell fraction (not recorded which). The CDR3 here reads CAISGPLAHYEQYF. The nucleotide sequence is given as TGTGCCATCAGTGGCCCTCTAGCGCACTACGAGCAGTACTTC.